This T cell receptor beta chain is from a study of blood T cells in healthy people across ages. In the study overall: In model experiments, template switching was able to capture about one barcoded beta molecule for every two T cells that were present.

Isolating PBMCs gave at least 6.5 million of these cells per sample. The authors ran a second PCR of roughly 7 to 11 cycles using a sample-barcoded 5' primer and a J-beta primer mix. Each cDNA molecule was tagged by a template-switch adaptor with 12 random nucleotides. TCRdb reprocessed the 5' RACE reads via MiXCR and lists one record per CDR3 protein. Of about 1.5 million distinct CDR3 sequences listed, 42% are singletons. V was cut by 0 bases and J by 8 bases, with 10 bases left in between. Germline values: CDR1 LGHNA, CDR2 YNFKEQ. This CDR3 has 14 amino acids. V usage is TRBV4-2 and J usage is TRBJ2-2; maybe TRBD1 (5 bases). The sequencing input was blood. This receptor was taken from a woman aged 18-29 years in good health. The DNA of the CDR3 is TGTGCCAGCAGCCAAGAATTGGCAGGGGGGGAGCTGTTTTTT. This encodes CASSQELAGGELFF.